This entry lists 21 T cell receptor beta chains sequenced from one sample in a study of blood T cell repertoires in COVID-19. Clones were sequenced by immunoSEQ multiplex PCR, and TCRdb holds only the in-frame ones, with some missing. Here the sample spans about 180,000 clones, about 85% being singletons. Sequencing input: peripheral blood. Source of these receptors: a woman aged 25 to 39 with active or convalescent COVID-19.

The chain recombines TRBV20-1 with TRBJ2-3; 9 nucleotides align to TRBD2. V was clipped by 0 bases and J by 14 bases; unmatched bases: 3. CDR3 length: 11 amino acids. The germline gives CDR1 DFQATT, CDR2 SNEGSKA (reference sequence). DNA for the CDR3: TGCAGTGCTAGAGATCGGGGACTAGCGTATTTT. It codes for CSARDRGLAYF.

The CDR3: CATSNRVGYGYTF. CDR3 sequence (DNA): TGTGCCACCAGCAACAGGGTAGGGTATGGCTACACCTTC. The chain has TRBV24-1 and TRBJ1-2; tentatively, D is TRBD1 (6 bases). V gave up 7 bases and J gave up 5 bases, with 13 bases separating them. CDR1 is KGHDR and CDR2 is SFDVKD in the germline V gene. This CDR3 is built from 13 residues.

The CDR3 protein is CASSLGTEEFATNEKLFF. In DNA form, the CDR3 reads TGTGCCAGCAGCTTGGGGACAGAAGAATTTGCAACTAATGAAAAACTGTTTTTT. This chain joins TRBV21-1 and TRBJ1-4; the table calls TRBD1, which could not be checked here. TRBV21-1 represents a pseudogene. The CDR3 covers 18 residues.

J is TRBJ1-1 and V is TRBV30, with 8 bases that match TRBD1. The CDR3 is 14 residues long. Germline CDR1 and CDR2: GTSNPN and SVGIG (reference sequence). V shed 0 bases, J shed 2 bases, and the junction held 2 bases outside the gene matches. This CDR3 is CAWSVTGANTEAFF. The DNA of the CDR3 is TGTGCCTGGAGTGTGACAGGGGCCAACACTGAAGCTTTCTTT.

The chain combines TRBV18 with TRBJ2-1; 8 bases line up with TRBD2. Germline CDR1 and CDR2: KGHSH and LQKENI. Unmatched junction bases numbered 1, after V lost 2 bases and J lost 1 base. The CDR3 has 15 residues. In DNA form, the CDR3 reads TGTGCCAGCTCACCAGCGGGAGGATCCTACAATGAGCAGTTCTTC. Translation gives CASSPAGGSYNEQFF.

The chain couples TRBV11-2 to TRBJ2-7; the match to TRBD2 covers 11 bases. V gave up 1 base and J gave up 0 bases; unmatched junction bases: 8. The CDR3 extends over 18 amino acids. Germline loops: CDR1 SGHAT, CDR2 FQNNGV. In nucleotides, the CDR3 is TGTGCCAGCAGCTTAGGAGGACTAGCGGGTAAAAGCTCCTACGAGCAGTACTTC. Translation: CASSLGGLAGKSSYEQYF.

This chain uses TRBV5-1 with TRBJ1-2, with a tentative D call TRBD1 (6 bases). V lost 1 base to trimming and J lost 8 bases, with 12 bases between them. The CDR3 extends over 13 amino acids. The germline V gene encodes CDR1 SGHRS and CDR2 YFSETQ. CDR3 loop: CASSLRDNEGYTF. CDR3 in DNA: TGCGCCAGCAGCTTGCGGGACAACGAAGGCTACACCTTC.

This clone was detected a few times. The chain recombines TRBV3-1 (or the pseudogene TRBV3-2) with TRBJ1-6; 9 positions agree with TRBD1. CDR1 is LGHDT, CDR2 YNNKEL, per germline (reference sequence). V shed 4 bases and J 3 bases; nucleotides not matched to a gene: 4. This CDR3 contains 16 residues. The CDR3 is CASSLGQGFYNSPLHF. CDR3 bases: TGTGCCAGCAGCCTGGGACAGGGTTTCTATAATTCACCCCTCCACTTT.

V usage is TRBV7-2 and J usage is TRBJ2-7; 8 bases align to TRBD1. Unmatched junction bases numbered 4, after V lost 3 bases and J lost 3 bases. The CDR3 loop spans 14 amino acids. CDR1 and CDR2 (germline): SGHTA, FQGNSA. For the CDR3, the DNA is TGTGCCAGCAGCTTCGGGACAGGCCTCTACGAGCAGTACTTC. Its protein product is CASSFGTGLYEQYF. Based on the CDR3 plus reference TRBV7-2 and TRBJ2-7, the full variable domain is GAGVSQSPSNKVTEKGKDVELRCDPISGHTALYWYRQSLGQGLEFLIYFQGNSAPDKSGLPSDRFSAERTGGSVSTLTIQRTQQEDSAVYLCASSFGTGLYEQYFGPGTRLTVT.

The chain recombines TRBV19 with TRBJ1-2, with 7 nucleotides matching TRBD1. Germline CDR1 reads LNHDA; CDR2 reads SQIVND (reference sequence). Losses at the gene ends were 7 bases for V and 2 bases for J; bases not matched to a gene: 13. The CDR3 contains 16 residues. CDR3 nucleotides: TGTGCCAGTACCCAGGCGGCAGGGGGGTTCAACTATGGCTACACCTTC. Its protein product is CASTQAAGGFNYGYTF.

The rearrangement joins TRBV5-4 to TRBJ1-2; 9 positions match TRBD1. CDR3 size: 14 residues. After removal of 4 bases from V and 5 bases from J, the junction contained 6 bases not matched to a gene. Looked up from germline, CDR1 is SGHNT and CDR2 is YYREEE (reference sequence). Here the CDR3 DNA reads TGTGCCAGCAGCGGACCCGGGACAGGGTATGGCTACACCTTC. Translated: CASSGPGTGYGYTF.

The chain is built from TRBV6-2 or TRBV6-3 and TRBJ2-1, with D unresolved. The CDR3 is 17 amino acids. V lost 5 bases and J lost 0, with 17 bases in between. The germline CDR1 and CDR2 sequences are MNHEY and SVGEGT. In DNA, the CDR3 is TGTGCCAGCAGTGCCCCTACGATGCTTAGCTCCTACAATGAGCAGTTCTTC. Translated, it gives CASSAPTMLSSYNEQFF.

The V gene is TRBV15, the J gene TRBJ2-6; TRBD2 aligns across 11 bases. Looked up from germline, CDR1 is LNHNV and CDR2 is YYDKDF (reference sequence). There are 17 residues in the CDR3. With 5 bases clipped from V and 4 bases from J, the junction kept 7 bases outside the gene matches. The DNA for the CDR3 is TGTGCCACCAGCGGGACTAGCGGCCCCCCCGGGGCCAACGTCCTGACTTTC. It is translated as CATSGTSGPPGANVLTF.

The chain employs TRBV9 and TRBJ2-3, with 15 bases matching TRBD2. The V segment lost 4 bases and the J segment 2 bases; nucleotides outside the gene matches: 8. The V gene's germline CDR1 is SGDLS and CDR2 YYNGEE. The CDR3 has 18 amino acids. As DNA, the CDR3 is TGTGCCAGCAGCTCCCGGACTAGCGGGGGGGCCAACACAGATACGCAGTATTTT. This encodes CASSSRTSGGANTDTQYF. The full variable domain, rest sourced from reference TRBV9 and TRBJ2-3, is DSGVTQTPKHLITATGQRVTLRCSPRSGDLSVYWYQQSLDQGLQFLIQYYNGEERAKGNILERFSAQQFPDLHSELNLSSLELGDSALYFCASSSRTSGGANTDTQYFGPGTRLTVL.

The chain is built from TRBV24-1 and TRBJ1-4, with TRBD1 as a possible D gene (6 bases). The germline V and J ends were trimmed by 3 bases and 5 bases, with 9 bases remaining between them. There are 14 residues in the CDR3. Germline V gene data show CDR1 as KGHDR and CDR2 as SFDVKD. CDR3 loop: CATSDTGLNEKLFF. The CDR3 bases are TGTGCCACCAGTGATACAGGGTTAAATGAAAAACTGTTTTTT.

The chain is built from TRBV10-3 and TRBJ1-1; D might be TRBD1 (5 bases). V was shortened by 8 bases and J by 0 bases, with 7 bases between the two germline ends. Germline CDR1 and CDR2: ENHRY and SYGVKD. The CDR3 has 12 residues. CDR3 protein: CAIQTVNTEAFF. Here the CDR3 DNA reads TGTGCCATCCAGACAGTGAACACTGAAGCTTTCTTT.

Written as DNA, the CDR3 is TGTGCCAGTAGTAGAGTCTTTGGAAGCGGGACACCCCTCCACTTT. It specifies CASSRVFGSGTPLHF. This chain joins TRBV19 and TRBJ1-6; the D is unclear. Germline lookup yields CDR1 LNHDA and CDR2 SQIVND (reference sequence). V was trimmed by 4 bases and J by 11 bases, leaving 18 bases between them. The CDR3 is 15 amino acids. Full variable domain (missing parts from reference TRBV19 and TRBJ1-6): DGGITQSPKYLFRKEGQNVTLSCEQNLNHDAMYWYRQDPGQGLRLIYYSQIVNDFQKGDIAEGYSVSREKKESFPLTVTSAQKNPTAFYLCASSRVFGSGTPLHFGNGTRLTVT.

The V gene is TRBV10-1, the J gene TRBJ1-2, with 9 bases fitting TRBD1. Germline loops: CDR1 WNHNN, CDR2 SYGVQD (reference sequence). V trimming: 2 bases; J trimming: 1 base; junction bases outside the gene matches: 2. This CDR3 spans 15 amino acids. The chain's CDR3 is CASSEPGQGNYGYTF. CDR3 DNA: TGCGCCAGCAGTGAGCCGGGACAGGGTAACTATGGCTACACCTTC.

V usage is TRBV18 and J usage is TRBJ1-2, with 7 bases matching TRBD1. CDR3 length equals 14 residues. Losses at the gene ends were 6 bases for V and 1 base for J; bases not matched to a gene: 5. Germline CDR1 and CDR2: KGHSH and LQKENI. CDR3 bases: TGTGCCAGCTCGCGACAGGGAAATAACTATGGCTACACCTTC. Its protein product is CASSRQGNNYGYTF.

The chain joins TRBV11-2 to TRBJ2-5, with 8 bases that match TRBD2. Germline V gene sequence: CDR1 SGHAT, CDR2 FQNNGV. CDR3 size: 15 residues. V was clipped by 4 bases and J by 5 bases; unmatched bases: 9. The DNA for the CDR3 is TGTGCCAGCAGCTCACTCGGGGGGGCTAGTGAGACCCAGTACTTC. Translation: CASSSLGGASETQYF.

J is TRBJ1-2 and V is TRBV12-3 or TRBV12-4; 7 nucleotides line up with TRBD1. The V and J ends lost 5 bases and 8 bases, in that order; junction bases with no gene match: 5. This CDR3 spans 12 amino acids. The CDR3 DNA reads as TGTGCCAGCAGTCTCGGACAGGCAGGCTACACCTTC. Amino acid sequence: CASSLGQAGYTF.